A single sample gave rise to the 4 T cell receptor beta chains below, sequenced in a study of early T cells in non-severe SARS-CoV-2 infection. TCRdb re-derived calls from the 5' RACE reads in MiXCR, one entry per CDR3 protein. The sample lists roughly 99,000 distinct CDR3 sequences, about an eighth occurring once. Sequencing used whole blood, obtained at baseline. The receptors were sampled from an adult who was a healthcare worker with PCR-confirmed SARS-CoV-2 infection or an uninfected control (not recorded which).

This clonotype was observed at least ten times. CDR3 nucleotide sequence: TGTGCCAGCAGTTTGCCCCTACAGGGGGCCAAAAACATTCAGTACTTC. The encoded protein is CASSLPLQGAKNIQYF. J is TRBJ2-4 and V is TRBV28; TRBD1 aligns across 7 bases. Per germline, CDR1 MDHEN and CDR2 SYDVKM. The V and J ends lost 3 bases and 1 base, in that order; junction bases with no gene match: 6. The CDR3 is made up of 16 amino acids.

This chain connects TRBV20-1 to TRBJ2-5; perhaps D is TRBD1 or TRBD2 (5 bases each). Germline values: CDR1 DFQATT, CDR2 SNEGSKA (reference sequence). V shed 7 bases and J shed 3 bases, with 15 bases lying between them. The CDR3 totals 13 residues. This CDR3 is CSGSSGTEETQYF. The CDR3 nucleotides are TGCAGTGGATCTTCAGGGACCGAAGAGACCCAGTACTTC.

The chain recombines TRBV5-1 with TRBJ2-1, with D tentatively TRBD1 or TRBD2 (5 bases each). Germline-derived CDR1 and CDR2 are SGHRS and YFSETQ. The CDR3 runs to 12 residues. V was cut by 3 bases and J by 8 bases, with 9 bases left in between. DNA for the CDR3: TGCGCCAGCAGCTCCGGGGCGGATGAGCAGTTCTTC. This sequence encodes CASSSGADEQFF.

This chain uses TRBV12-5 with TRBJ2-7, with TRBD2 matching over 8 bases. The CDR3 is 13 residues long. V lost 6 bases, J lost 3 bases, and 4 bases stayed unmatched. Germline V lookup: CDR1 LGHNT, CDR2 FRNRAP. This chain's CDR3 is CASGLTSGYEQYF. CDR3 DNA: TGTGCTAGTGGCTTAACTAGCGGCTACGAGCAGTACTTC.